The entry that follows covers one T cell receptor (beta chain) sequence. This record comes from a study of blood T cell repertoires in COVID-19. Turning to the study itself: Whether acute or convalescent, the COVID-19 samples came from the United States, Italy and Spain.

Germline CDR1 is MRHNA and CDR2 is SNTAGT. CDR3 size: 17 residues. V was shortened by 3 bases and J by 0 bases, with 15 bases between the two germline ends. TCRdb's copy holds only in-frame clones and misses some; the assay was immunoSEQ multiplex PCR. The data contain over 150,000 clones, around nine tenths of them seen just once; the ten biggest clones take up around 0.88%. The rearrangement joins TRBV6-4 to TRBJ1-5, with D hard to call. This clonotype originated in a young woman who had recovered from COVID-19. Sequencing was performed on peripheral blood. CDR3 bases: TGTGCCAGCAGTGAAAGGAGGAGTACGGCTAGCAATCAGCCCCAGCATTTT. This sequence encodes CASSERRSTASNQPQHF.